The 22 T cell receptor beta chains listed next were all sequenced from one sample in a study of shared clonotypes between healthy human individuals. The repertoire was sequenced with immunoSEQ multiplex PCR; TCRdb's copy has only in-frame clones and lacks some. The repertoire holds fewer than 3 million clones, with 80% to 95% as singletons. The sequencing input was naive CD4+ T cells from PBMCs. Subset of the sample: CD45RA+ positively selected. The receptor set was obtained from a man between 18 and 35 years old in good health. Some clones in this sample may be carry-over from other donors' samples.

Notes on this clone: Other DNA sequences from this sample encode an identical CDR3 as well. The rearrangement uses TRBV6-5 and TRBJ2-7, with 7 positions matching TRBD1. The J segment lost 4 bases and the V segment lost 6 bases, leaving 6 bases of the junction unmatched. This CDR3 has 13 residues. The germline gives CDR1 MNHEY, CDR2 SVGAGI. CDR3 protein: CASSRQGVYEQYF. The CDR3 DNA is TGTGCCAGCAGCAGACAGGGTGTGTACGAGCAGTACTTC.

The V gene is TRBV6-5, the J gene TRBJ1-2; weak D call: TRBD1 (6 bases). Trimming pared 7 bases from V and 4 bases from J, leaving 16 bases between. CDR1 is MNHEY, CDR2 SVGAGI, per germline. This CDR3 is built from 14 residues. The CDR3 DNA reads as TGTGCCAGCAAAATCGGGGGGGGCGGCTATGGCTACACCTTC. Translation gives CASKIGGGGYGYTF.

The V call is TRBV9, the J call TRBJ1-2, with D unclear. Trimming stripped 4 bases from V and 5 bases from J, with 15 bases between. Germline-derived CDR1 and CDR2 are SGDLS and YYNGEE. The CDR3 covers 14 residues. CDR3 nucleotides: TGTGCCAGCAGCTCGCCTTGGGAAGGTTATGGCTACACCTTC. As protein: CASSSPWEGYGYTF.

The chain has TRBV2 and TRBJ2-7; weak D call: TRBD2 (5 bases). Looked up from germline, CDR1 is SNHLY and CDR2 is FYNNEI. The V end was cut by 4 bases, the J end by 7 bases, with 11 bases between. The CDR3 is 12 residues long. CDR3 sequence reads: CASSGTVGEQYF. The CDR3 bases are TGTGCCAGCAGTGGGACTGTAGGGGAGCAGTACTTC.

This clone was seen once. The chain joins TRBV28 to TRBJ2-2; D gene unclear. V lost 6 bases, J lost 6 bases, and 17 bases lay in between. CDR3 length: 15 residues. Germline loops: CDR1 MDHEN, CDR2 SYDVKM. The CDR3 sequence is CASRVRVVSAGELFF. The CDR3 DNA reads as TGTGCCAGCAGGGTTAGGGTTGTTTCGGCCGGGGAGCTGTTTTTT.

This sequence joins TRBV28 and TRBJ2-6, with a tentative D call TRBD2 (5 bases). CDR1 is MDHEN and CDR2 is SYDVKM in the germline V gene. V shed 5 bases and J shed 6 bases, with 11 bases lying between them. CDR3 length: 14 amino acids. CDR3 DNA sequence: TGTGCCAGCAGTGGAGGCCATTTGGCCAACGTCCTGACTTTC. This codes for CASSGGHLANVLTF.

On this clone: The same CDR3 can be traced to other DNA sequences in this sample. The gene calls are TRBV6-5 and TRBJ1-3; D is unresolved. The CDR3 runs 12 residues. CDR1 and CDR2 (germline): MNHEY, SVGAGI. V was trimmed by 8 bases and J by 0 bases, leaving 5 bases between them. In DNA form, the CDR3 reads TGTGCCAGCGGCAGCTCTGGAAACACCATATATTTT. Translation gives CASGSSGNTIYF.

This chain joins TRBV29-1 and TRBJ1-3, with 7 nucleotides matching TRBD1. The J segment lost 4 bases and the V segment lost 3 bases, leaving 6 bases of the junction unmatched. Germline values: CDR1 SQVTM, CDR2 ANQGSEA. The CDR3 extends over 14 amino acids. This CDR3 is CSVDAQGGGNTIYF. CDR3 DNA: TGCAGCGTTGATGCCCAGGGGGGAGGAAACACCATATATTTT.

Turning to this clone: The same CDR3 can be traced to other DNA sequences in this sample. The chain uses TRBV18 and TRBJ2-7; 7 bases fit TRBD2. CDR1 KGHSH and CDR2 LQKENI come from the germline V gene. With 3 bases clipped from V and 1 base from J, the junction kept 3 bases outside the gene matches. The CDR3 sequence is 14 residues long. This CDR3 reads CASSPQRGSYEQYF. Here the CDR3 DNA reads TGTGCCAGCTCACCCCAGCGGGGATCCTACGAGCAGTACTTC.

The chain combines TRBV25-1 with TRBJ2-1, with D unclear. Germline CDR1 MGHDK, CDR2 SYGVNS. CDR3 length: 14 residues. The germline V and J ends were trimmed by 4 bases and 0 bases, with 7 bases remaining between them. The CDR3 nucleotides read TGTGCCAGCAGTGGGCAGGTCTCCTACAATGAGCAGTTCTTC. Translation gives CASSGQVSYNEQFF.

The chain couples TRBV5-1 to TRBJ1-5, with D possibly TRBD1 on 5 matching bases. CDR1 SGHRS and CDR2 YFSETQ come from the germline V gene. The germline V and J ends were trimmed by 6 bases and 2 bases, with 15 bases remaining between them. CDR3 length equals 15 residues. The DNA of the CDR3 is TGCGCCAGCAAAAGGGACCTAGGGCGCAATCAGCCCCAGCATTTT. Protein: CASKRDLGRNQPQHF.

This sequence joins TRBV6-4 and TRBJ1-4; D ambiguous. The CDR3 length is 13 residues. Trimming removed 8 bases from V and 7 bases from J, with 14 bases in between. The germline V gene has CDR1 MRHNA and CDR2 SNTAGT. The CDR3 protein is CASAPGNGEKLFF. The DNA of the CDR3 is TGTGCCAGCGCCCCCGGGAACGGTGAAAAACTGTTTTTT.

V and J are TRBV25-1 and TRBJ2-7; 10 bases map to TRBD2. In germline, CDR1 is MGHDK, CDR2 SYGVNS. The length of the CDR3 is 15 residues. V was clipped by 2 bases and J by 4 bases; unmatched bases: 5. Here the CDR3 DNA reads TGTGCCAGCAGTGAACTCAGCGGGGGGGTATACGAGCAGTACTTC. This gives the protein CASSELSGGVYEQYF.

This chain connects TRBV7-3 to TRBJ2-1; 13 nucleotides match TRBD2. Germline loops: CDR1 SGHTA, CDR2 FQGTGA. This CDR3 is 15 amino acids long. V lost 0 bases and J lost 9; bases outside the gene matches: 2. Written as DNA, the CDR3 is TGTGCCAGCAGCTTAACCGGACTAGCGGGAGCTGAGCAGTTCTTC. The encoded protein is CASSLTGLAGAEQFF.

The CDR3, as DNA: TGTGCCAGCAGCTCATTATCAGGGGTCTACGAGCAGTACTTC. Translation gives CASSSLSGVYEQYF. V and J are TRBV5-6 and TRBJ2-7, with D perhaps matching TRBD1 (6 bases). Trimming took off 3 bases at V and 3 bases at J, with 13 bases between the two ends. This CDR3 has 14 amino acids. Germline V gene lookup returns CDR1 SGHDT and CDR2 YYEEEE.

V usage is TRBV18 and J usage is TRBJ2-3; D gene ambiguous. The CDR3 is 17 amino acids. The V and J ends lost 3 bases and 0 bases respectively, with 16 bases between them. Germline-derived CDR1 and CDR2 are KGHSH and LQKENI. The CDR3 DNA follows: TGTGCCAGCTCACCCCGTGGCAGTGAGACTAGCACAGATACGCAGTATTTT. It specifies CASSPRGSETSTDTQYF.

This chain links TRBV18 with TRBJ1-6; no firm D call. Germline-derived CDR1 and CDR2 are KGHSH and LQKENI. The CDR3 totals 18 residues. The V and J ends lost 4 bases and 5 bases respectively, with 21 bases between them. CDR3 region: CASSLTNTVSSDNSPLHF. The DNA of the CDR3 is TGTGCCAGCTCACTTACCAATACAGTTTCATCTGATAATTCACCCCTCCACTTT.

The rearrangement uses TRBV10-3 and TRBJ2-1, with a tentative D call TRBD2 (6 bases). CDR1 is ENHRY, CDR2 SYGVKD, per germline. Trimming left V 4 bases short and J 0 bases short, with 19 bases between. The CDR3 length is 18 residues. CDR3 sequence reads: CAISGSGGEDSSYNEQFF. The CDR3 DNA sequence: TGTGCCATCAGTGGGTCAGGCGGGGAAGACAGCTCCTACAATGAGCAGTTCTTC.

The rearrangement links TRBV19 to TRBJ1-2, with 7 bases matching TRBD1. Germline CDR1 and CDR2: LNHDA and SQIVND (reference sequence). This CDR3 contains 16 residues. The ends lost 4 bases at V and 3 bases at J; junction bases unmatched: 11. The CDR3 loop reads CASSRGSTGRDYGYTF. The CDR3 DNA follows: TGTGCCAGTAGTAGAGGTTCGACAGGGAGAGACTATGGCTACACCTTC.

The J gene is TRBJ2-3, the V gene TRBV28; 10 nucleotides line up with TRBD2. The V gene's germline CDR1 is MDHEN and CDR2 SYDVKM. The CDR3 extends over 16 amino acids. Trimming took 6 bases from V and 0 from J; bases not matched to a gene: 6. The CDR3 bases are TGTGCCAGCAGCCAGGGACTAGCGAGAAGCACAGATACGCAGTATTTT. Its protein is CASSQGLARSTDTQYF.

The chain employs TRBV10-3 and TRBJ2-1, with 7 positions matching TRBD1. The CDR3 covers 13 residues. With 11 bases clipped from V and 0 bases from J, the junction kept 4 bases outside the gene matches. CDR1 and CDR2 from the germline V gene are ENHRY and SYGVKD. The CDR3 here is CAVWDSSYNEQFF. In DNA, the CDR3 is TGTGCCGTCTGGGACAGCTCCTACAATGAGCAGTTCTTC.

The chain combines TRBV4-1 with TRBJ2-3; 11 bases are a match to TRBD2. The CDR3 has 19 amino acids. Germline assignment: CDR1 MGHRA and CDR2 YSYEKL. Trimming cost V 3 bases and J 1 base; bases outside gene matches: 12. Here the CDR3 DNA reads TGCGCCAGCAGCCAGCGGGACAGGGTAGCGGGAGGGGGCACAGATACGCAGTATTTT. It codes for CASSQRDRVAGGGTDTQYF.